This T cell receptor (beta chain) was found in a study of T cell clones after liver transplantation. Across the study: Graft-donor-reactive sequences were compared with third-party-reactive TCRbeta sequences from pre-transplant mixed lymphocyte reactions. Until 12-24 months post-transplant, subjects got standard immunosuppression and no induction. Tolerance: complete withdrawal held at least one year, liver enzymes staying within twice normal. Study conclusions and caveats: The donor-reactive repertoire was only partly measurable in two subjects, lacking donor cells.

Profiled with immunoSEQ multiplex PCR; TCRdb holds only in-frame clones, not every one. The repertoire holds tens of thousands of clones, with 80% to 95% as singletons. From germline, CDR1 is SGHTA and CDR2 FQGNSA. CDR3 length equals 16 residues. The germline V and J ends were trimmed by 0 bases and 1 base, with 12 bases remaining between them. Turning to this clone: Its antigen is not known.

The receptor comes from a human patient who received a liver transplant. Among the T cells, some may be from the graft donor. The chain links TRBV7-2 to TRBJ1-1, with unresolved D. The specimen comprised CD4+ T cells from blood, sampled less than 28 months after liver transplant. The CDR3 here is CASSLALGDGNTEAFF. The CDR3 DNA reads TGTGCCAGCAGCTTAGCGCTAGGCGATGGGAACACTGAAGCTTTCTTT.